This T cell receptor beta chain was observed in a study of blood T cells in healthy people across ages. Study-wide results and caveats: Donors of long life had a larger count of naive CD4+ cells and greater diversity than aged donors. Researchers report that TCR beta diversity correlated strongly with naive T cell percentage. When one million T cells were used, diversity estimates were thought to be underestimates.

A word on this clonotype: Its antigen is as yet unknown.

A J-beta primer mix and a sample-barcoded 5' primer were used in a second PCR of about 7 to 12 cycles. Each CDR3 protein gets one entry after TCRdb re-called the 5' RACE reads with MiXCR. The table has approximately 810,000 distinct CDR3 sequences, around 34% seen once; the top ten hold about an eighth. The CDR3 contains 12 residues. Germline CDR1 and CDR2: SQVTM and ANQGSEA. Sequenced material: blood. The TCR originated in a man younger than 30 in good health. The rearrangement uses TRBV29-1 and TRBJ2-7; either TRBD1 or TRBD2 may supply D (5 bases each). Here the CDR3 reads CSATGTFYEQYF. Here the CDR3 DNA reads TGCAGTGCTACCGGGACCTTCTACGAGCAGTACTTC.